Each of the 26 T cell receptor beta chains below was sequenced from the same sample in a study. TCRdb re-called the 5' RACE reads through MiXCR, storing one row per CDR3 protein. The top ten hold approximately 2.2% of the sample, which has fewer than 75,000 distinct CDR3 sequences, roughly 28% seen once. Treg sorting used a CD4+CD25+CD127-/low gate. Material for sequencing was tumor-infiltrating Tregs sorted from the breast tumor. These receptors all stem from a female donor with breast cancer.

This clonotype was seen a handful of times. The chain employs TRBV7-8 and TRBJ2-3; D perhaps matches TRBD2 (7 bases). This CDR3 has 20 amino acids. Germline-derived CDR1 and CDR2 are SGHVS and FQNEAQ. Trimming shortened V by 6 bases and J by 6 bases, and 34 bases separated the two germline ends. The CDR3: CASRGERGSRTSFLSDTQYF. In DNA form, the CDR3 reads TGTGCCAGCAGGGGGGAGAGGGGGAGCCGGACTAGTTTCCTTAGTGATACGCAGTATTTT.

Regarding this clonotype: A junction boundary mismatches the germline segment, possibly from a read error. The chain recombines TRBV4-1 with TRBJ2-3; no definite D call. CDR1 and CDR2 from the germline V gene are MGHRA and YSYEKL. The CDR3 runs to 15 residues. CDR3 amino acids: CAGSQVGSETDTQYF. The CDR3 nucleotides read TGCGCCGGCAGCCAAGTGGGTAGTGAGACAGATACGCAGTATTTT.

This sequence joins TRBV2 and TRBJ1-5, with D possibly TRBD1 on 5 matching bases. Trimming removed 8 bases from V and 3 bases from J, with 11 bases in between. CDR1 is SNHLY and CDR2 is FYNNEI in the germline V gene. CDR3 length: 13 residues. CDR3 residues: CASQTDNNQPQHF. The CDR3 DNA is TGTGCCAGCCAGACAGACAACAATCAGCCCCAGCATTTT.

The chain joins TRBV6-1 to TRBJ2-1; D possibly corresponds to TRBD1 (5 bases). With 2 bases removed from V and 9 bases from J, the gap between germline ends came to 8 bases. The CDR3 is 12 amino acids. Germline loops: CDR1 MNHNS, CDR2 SASEGT. CDR3 sequence reads: CASSESGLEQFF. The CDR3 DNA follows: TGTGCCAGCAGTGAATCAGGGCTTGAGCAGTTCTTC.

This chain joins TRBV30 and TRBJ1-1; 7 bases fit TRBD1. V lost 1 base to trimming and J lost 4 bases; unmatched junction nucleotides: 3. The CDR3 is 13 residues long. The germline gives CDR1 GTSNPN, CDR2 SVGIG (reference sequence). The CDR3: CAWSAGDSTEAFF. CDR3 DNA sequence: TGTGCCTGGAGTGCGGGGGACAGCACTGAAGCTTTCTTT.

Note on this clonotype: A read error may explain this, as a much larger clone is one base away. The chain links TRBV6-5 to TRBJ1-1; D unclear. Germline V gene lookup returns CDR1 MNHEY and CDR2 SVGAGI. CDR3 length equals 14 residues. CDR3 in amino acids: CASSPDIWNTEALF. The CDR3 DNA reads TGTGCCAGCAGCCCAGACATATGGAACACTGAAGCTCTCTTT.

This clonotype was found a few times. V and J are TRBV20-1 and TRBJ1-2, with 10 bases fitting TRBD1. Germline CDR1 reads DFQATT; CDR2 reads SNEGSKA (reference sequence). Trimming took 4 bases from V and 2 from J; bases not matched to a gene: 7. The CDR3 length is 15 residues. The CDR3 protein is CSAIRQGAPNYGYTF. For the CDR3, the DNA is TGCAGTGCTATTAGACAGGGGGCCCCGAACTATGGCTACACCTTC.

The table lists this clonotype with a few counts. V and J are TRBV12-3 or TRBV12-4 and TRBJ2-1; 14 positions match TRBD2. V was pared by 3 bases and J by 6 bases, with 4 bases of the junction left unmatched. The CDR3 loop spans 16 amino acids. CDR3: CASSFAGTSGGNEQFF. The CDR3 coding sequence is TGTGCCAGCAGTTTTGCCGGGACTAGCGGGGGCAATGAGCAGTTCTTC.

This chain joins TRBV7-2 and TRBJ1-5, with D possibly TRBD1 on 5 matching bases. This CDR3 is 14 amino acids long. Trimming took off 6 bases at V and 6 bases at J, with 15 bases between the two ends. Germline CDR1 and CDR2: SGHTA and FQGNSA. The CDR3 nucleotides are TGTGCCAGCAGTTATACAGGTGGGAGTCAGCCCCAGCATTTT. This sequence encodes CASSYTGGSQPQHF.

This clonotype appeared many times. The rearrangement joins TRBV7-2 to TRBJ2-7, with 9 bases matching TRBD2. Trimming cost V 5 bases and J 2 bases; bases outside gene matches: 13. This CDR3 has 17 residues. CDR1 and CDR2 from the germline V gene are SGHTA and FQGNSA. The CDR3 spells CASSPRGGTSQPYEQYF. CDR3 nucleotides: TGTGCCAGCAGCCCTAGGGGAGGGACTAGCCAGCCCTACGAGCAGTACTTC.

In its sample, this clonotype was seen many times. This CDR3 is CASSDLRGNTEAFF. The CDR3 DNA reads TGTGCCAGCAGTGATTTACGAGGGAACACTGAAGCTTTCTTT. This chain joins TRBV6-1 and TRBJ1-1; D uncertain. The CDR3 totals 14 residues. Germline CDR1 and CDR2: MNHNS and SASEGT. The V gene lost 3 bases and the J gene lost 1 base, with 9 bases spanning the gap.

This sequence joins TRBV5-1 and TRBJ2-3; 10 bases fit TRBD2. The CDR3 sequence is 18 residues long. The V and J ends lost 4 bases and 0 bases, in that order; junction bases with no gene match: 11. Germline lookup yields CDR1 SGHRS and CDR2 YFSETQ. CDR3 in amino acids: CASSHGTSVSLSTDTQYF. DNA of the CDR3: TGCGCCAGCAGCCACGGGACTAGCGTTTCACTTAGCACAGATACGCAGTATTTT.

The rearrangement joins TRBV29-1 to TRBJ2-3; D is undetermined. V lost 4 bases, J lost 1 base, and 12 bases lay in between. The CDR3 runs to 14 residues. The V gene's germline CDR1 is SQVTM and CDR2 ANQGSEA. The CDR3, as DNA: TGCAGCGTTGGATTGGGTCTGGGCACAGATACGCAGTATTTT. Protein: CSVGLGLGTDTQYF.

The rearrangement joins TRBV10-3 to TRBJ2-3, with 7 bases fitting TRBD2. The trim removed 7 bases at V and 2 bases at J, leaving 6 bases unmatched. Germline CDR1 is ENHRY and CDR2 is SYGVKD. This CDR3 has 14 residues. The CDR3, as DNA: TGTGCCATCAAGCCTAGCGGCGCCACAGATACGCAGTATTTT. Protein sequence: CAIKPSGATDTQYF.

The rearrangement joins TRBV4-1 to TRBJ2-3; D unclear. Trimming took 0 bases from V and 10 from J, leaving 14 bases between them. Germline V gives CDR1 MGHRA, CDR2 YSYEKL. CDR3 length: 14 residues. DNA for the CDR3: TGCGCCAGCAGCCAAGAAGCTAACAGTTGGGCGCAGTATTTT. Amino acids: CASSQEANSWAQYF.

In regard to this clonotype: One end of the junction varies from germline; a read error may be responsible. The rearrangement joins TRBV7-6 to TRBJ2-1, with TRBD1 matching over 7 bases. This CDR3 is 14 amino acids long. CDR1 is SGHVS and CDR2 is FNYEAQ in the germline V gene. For the CDR3, the DNA is TGTACCAGCAGCGCAACAGGGGCCTACAATGAGCAGTTCTTC. This sequence encodes CTSSATGAYNEQFF.

A few counts support this clonotype. J is TRBJ2-2 and V is TRBV7-2; 10 nucleotides agree with TRBD2. Looked up from germline, CDR1 is SGHTA and CDR2 is FQGNSA. This CDR3 is built from 16 residues. V dropped 4 bases and J dropped 6; count of bases not matched to a gene: 8. The CDR3 DNA reads as TGTGCCAGCAGCTCCCCCCCCAGCGGGAGGGCCGGGGAGCTGTTTTTT. Amino acid sequence: CASSSPPSGRAGELFF. The complete variable domain, with remaining parts taken from reference TRBV7-2 and TRBJ2-2, reads GAGVSQSPSNKVTEKGKDVELRCDPISGHTALYWYRQSLGQGLEFLIYFQGNSAPDKSGLPSDRFSAERTGGSVSTLTIQRTQQEDSAVYLCASSSPPSGRAGELFFGEGSRLTVL.

The CDR3 DNA follows: TGCAGTGCCTGGACTAGCTACAACAATGAGCAGTTCTTC. Amino acid sequence: CSAWTSYNNEQFF. The V and J genes are TRBV20-1 and TRBJ2-1; TRBD2 matches at 8 bases. Looked up from germline, CDR1 is DFQATT and CDR2 is SNEGSKA (reference sequence). The junction had 6 bases not matched to a gene; V was cut back by 6 bases and J by 5 bases. The length of the CDR3 is 13 residues.

This clonotype turned up a few times. One end of the junction fails to match germline, which may point to a read error. The chain employs TRBV4-1 and TRBJ2-5, with TRBD1 identical over 7 bases. Germline loops: CDR1 MGHRA, CDR2 YSYEKL. The CDR3 runs 16 residues. CDR3 sequence reads: CASSPNPGQAQETQYF. CDR3 sequence (DNA): TGTGCCAGCAGCCCGAACCCCGGACAGGCCCAAGAGACCCAGTACTTC.

This clonotype has a handful of counts. The V gene is TRBV6-5, the J gene TRBJ1-5; TRBD1 aligns across 10 bases. Germline V CDR1 and CDR2: MNHEY, SVGAGI. Trimming at V came to 6 bases and at J to 4 bases, leaving 6 bases not matched to a gene. This CDR3 contains 15 residues. Written as DNA, the CDR3 is TGTGCCAGCAGACCGGACAGGGGGGGGAATCAGCCCCAGCATTTT. This sequence encodes CASRPDRGGNQPQHF.

The table lists this clonotype with a few counts. V gene TRBV6-5 combines with J gene TRBJ1-5; D perhaps matches TRBD1 (5 bases). The V gene's germline CDR1 is MNHEY and CDR2 SVGAGI. V lost 0 bases, J lost 7 bases, and 13 bases lay in between. The CDR3 covers 15 residues. The CDR3 region is CASSYSGAVGQPQHF. The CDR3 DNA follows: TGTGCCAGCAGTTACTCCGGGGCGGTAGGCCAGCCCCAGCATTTT.

The CDR3 here is CATGTGPYNEQFF. The DNA for the CDR3 is TGTGCCACCGGGACAGGCCCATACAATGAGCAGTTCTTC. The J gene is TRBJ2-1, the V gene TRBV6-1; the match to TRBD1 covers 8 bases. This CDR3 spans 13 amino acids. Germline lookup yields CDR1 MNHNS and CDR2 SASEGT. With V trimmed by 10 bases and J by 4 bases, 6 bases remained unmatched.

There are a few counts of this clonotype. This chain links TRBV6-1 with TRBJ2-3, with no clear D. V shed 2 bases and J shed 9 bases, with 6 bases lying between them. This CDR3 has 11 amino acids. Germline V CDR1 and CDR2: MNHNS, SASEGT. The DNA of the CDR3 is TGTGCCAGCAGTGAAAAGGACACGCAGTATTTT. Amino acids: CASSEKDTQYF.

The genes are TRBV7-2 and TRBJ1-5; D is ambiguous. Germline V gene data show CDR1 as SGHTA and CDR2 as FQGNSA. Between the trimmed V and J ends, which lost 4 bases and 7 bases, there was a span of 11 bases. The CDR3 has 13 amino acids. The CDR3 is CASSSSPGQPQHF. Here the CDR3 DNA reads TGTGCCAGCAGCTCCTCTCCCGGACAGCCCCAGCATTTT.

The rearrangement joins TRBV4-1 to TRBJ1-5; D remains ambiguous. CDR1 is MGHRA, CDR2 YSYEKL, per germline. The CDR3 is made up of 15 amino acids. Trimming removed 3 bases at V and 2 bases at J, with 11 bases between. CDR3 coding DNA: TGCGCCAGCAGCCAGAGAGACGTTGGCAATCAGCCCCAGCATTTT. Translated: CASSQRDVGNQPQHF.

As regards this clonotype: One end of the junction varies from germline; a read error may be responsible. As DNA, the CDR3 is TGCGCCAGCAACCAAGAGGGGAGAGGAGGGACTGAAGCTTTCTTT. Translation: CASNQEGRGGTEAFF. The genes are TRBV4-3 and TRBJ1-1, with D possibly TRBD1 on 5 matching bases. Germline assignment: CDR1 LGHNA and CDR2 YSLEER. This CDR3 is 15 amino acids long.